This T cell receptor beta chain appears in the sequencing data of a study of shared clonotypes between healthy human individuals. As for this clone: Its antigen is unknown.

Trimming removed 4 bases from V and 4 bases from J, with 20 bases in between. Germline V gene data show CDR1 as SEHNR and CDR2 as FQNEAQ (reference sequence). The CDR3 totals 17 residues. Clones were sequenced by immunoSEQ multiplex PCR, and TCRdb holds only the in-frame ones, with some missing. The sample shows roughly 2,000,000 clones, 93% of them seen only once. Naive CD8 cells, CD45RO-negative and positively selected for CCR7, excluded terminally differentiated effector memory CD45RA+ cells. Findings and caveats of the study: The authors expected sequencing depth to affect clonotype sharing among donors.

The chain has TRBV7-9 and TRBJ2-1, with D tentatively TRBD1 or TRBD2 (5 bases each). This TCR was sampled from a man younger than 35 in good health. Some clones in this sample may be carry-over from other donors' samples. Sequenced sample: naive CD8+ T cells from PBMCs. The CDR3 here is CASSYPVSGPFYNEQFF. The CDR3 bases are TGTGCCAGCAGCTACCCCGTCTCGGGACCATTTTACAATGAGCAGTTCTTC.